The present T cell receptor beta chain was sequenced within a study of T cell responses to AZD1222 COVID-19 vaccine. Study overall: Second-dose recipients at about 4 or about 12 weeks were treated as one pooled group.

V lost 2 bases, J lost 3 bases, and 14 bases lay in between. This CDR3 spans 15 amino acids. Germline assignment: CDR1 PRHDT and CDR2 FYEKMQ (reference sequence). Findings of the study overall: Of spike-specific TCRs, nearly half reportedly target regions left unmutated in variants.

TCRdb's table, derived via immunoSEQ multiplex PCR, lists solely in-frame clones and lacks some. Of 90,000 to 130,000 clones detected, about 85% appear once; the ten largest clones hold about 1.6%. Notes on this clone: Its matching antigen is unknown.

The sequence was collected from an adult in good health. Sequences were derived from peripheral blood, sampled on day 0 of AZD1222 vaccination. The chain employs TRBV13 and TRBJ2-7, with D possibly called TRBD1 or TRBD2 (5 bases each). This CDR3 is CASSLRDPVHYEQYF. The CDR3 DNA reads as TGTGCCAGCAGCTTAAGGGACCCAGTTCACTACGAGCAGTACTTC.